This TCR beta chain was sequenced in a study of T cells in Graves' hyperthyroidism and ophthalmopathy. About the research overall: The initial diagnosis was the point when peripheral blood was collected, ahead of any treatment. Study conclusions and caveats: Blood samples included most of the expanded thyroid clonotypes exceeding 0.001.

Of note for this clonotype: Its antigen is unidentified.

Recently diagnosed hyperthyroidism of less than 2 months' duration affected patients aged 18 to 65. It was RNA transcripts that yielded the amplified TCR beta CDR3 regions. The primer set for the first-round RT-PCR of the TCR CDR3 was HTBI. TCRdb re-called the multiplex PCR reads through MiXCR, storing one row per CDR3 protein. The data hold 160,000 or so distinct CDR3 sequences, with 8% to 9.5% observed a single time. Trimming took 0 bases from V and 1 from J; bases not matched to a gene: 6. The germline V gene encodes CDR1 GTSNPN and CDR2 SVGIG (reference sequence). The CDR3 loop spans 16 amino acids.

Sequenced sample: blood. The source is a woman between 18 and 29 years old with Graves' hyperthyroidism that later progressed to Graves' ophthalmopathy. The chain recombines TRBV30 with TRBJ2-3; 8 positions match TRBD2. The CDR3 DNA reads TGTGCCTGGAGTGTACTAAGTAGCGGGGGCACAGATACGCAGTATTTT. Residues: CAWSVLSSGGTDTQYF.